This T cell receptor (beta chain) was sequenced during a study of long-term antiretroviral therapy in people with HIV (dated by TCRdb to 2021 to 2024). About the study as a whole: The earliest samples were collected roughly a decade before the 2015 WHO recommendation for immediate ART, at a time when ART was usually postponed until CD4 counts fell. Of the roughly 32 participants with HIV, 10 to 11 were female. A total of about 190 cryopreserved PBMC samples were contributed to the cohort by 30 adults with confirmed HIV infection, with samples collected serially over a mean of approximately six years (range 1-12). Test extractions of a monoclonal T-cell line alongside fewer than 40 polyclonal samples showed no cross-contamination during QIAcube processing. A retrospective serial study tested whether changes in peripheral blood TRB repertoire composition and diversity were associated with ART initiation and durable HIV suppression.

Inclusion was restricted to participants for whom at least one PBMC sample before ART initiation and at least two post-ART samples were available. Every participant with HIV received treatment in the United States of America. Before DNA extraction, cryopreserved samples of roughly 0.9-11 million PBMC were thawed and then washed. At the time of the earliest PBMC sample, participants with HIV were aged between roughly 23 and 60 years. PBMC samples were contributed by each participant from 1-4 timepoints before ART initiation and 2-8 timepoints after ART initiation, with a median of 7 samples. For every participant, serial HIV viral load, CD4+ T-cell count, ART history and demographic data were obtained. Using a Qiagen kit on a QIAcube, genomic DNA was extracted from unsorted PBMC, with samples processed in batches of 12. A note on this clone: The antigen it recognizes is unknown. No per-base quality is available; no much larger clone lies one base away.

Cut back by 0 bases and 3 bases, the V and J ends lie 11 bases apart. Taken from cysteine to phenylalanine, the CDR3 has 15 residues. CDR3 DNA is the only sequence kept; it has 45 bases, read in frame from the first base. The germline V gene (reference sequence) supplies CDR1 MNHNY and CDR2 SVGAGI. The study at large found these results: Since PBMC availability was limited, sequencing covered only the TCR beta chain, with no alpha chain pairing. Inferences about post-ART repertoire changes are limited because no data were available on ART adherence, viral resistance or therapy changes. The samples span the years 2004 to 2017, and the ART regimens used may be less effective than current regimens. HIV repertoires had narrower CDR3 length ranges than controls, and the network structure suggested an antigen-experienced repertoire that shifted only slightly toward naive after ART. Unsorted PBMC were profiled instead of sorted CD4+ and CD8+ T cells because pre-ART samples had limited cell numbers. Starting ART was linked to a significant rise in TRB diversity, yet even with long-term ART the diversity remained significantly lower than in transplant donor controls. Expanded TRB clones identified before ART initiation dominated the repertoire at all time points, although this dominance fluctuated and declined in many PLHIV after ART.

The immunoSEQ hsTCRB v3.0 assay was used at survey level resolution to sequence the TRB variable region. TRB sequencing targeted a depth of about 35,000-55,000 T-cell genomes per sample. An Illumina MiSeq with a v3 150-cycle kit was used to sequence the pooled TRB libraries. The original pipeline was this. Repertoire analysis was performed in R inside a reproducible Nextflow workflow that covered QC, data transformation and analysis. Custom analyses were implemented in LymphoSeq2, an R package for AIRR-Seq data exploration. A handful of samples that produced fewer than 5000 total TRB sequences were removed, so fewer than 200 HIV repertoires were analyzed. Among the approximately 190 retained HIV repertoires, 55 to 65 were collected before ART initiation and under 150 after ART initiation. Each repertoire was downsampled to 5000 TRB nucleotide sequences, and summary statistics were averaged across 100 downsampling iterations. Only TRB sequences with CDR3 regions of at least seven amino acids were retained for analysis. Two measures captured diversity: a Shannon entropy-derived clonality score and the Gini coefficient. In repertoire networks, the top 5000 CDR3 amino acid sequences were linked whenever an edit distance of one separated two sequences. Antigen specificity groups and MHC restriction were predicted for TRB CDR3 amino acid sequences with GLIPH2. To flag known CMV, EBV, HIV or tissue antigen associations, CDR3 amino acid sequences were matched against VDJdb and McPAS-TCR. Pre-ART, post-ART and control groups were compared with Wilcoxon signed-rank tests and Holm-Bonferroni correction. Here the immuneACCESS table is served through TCRdb, limited to in-frame sequences with V and J called. Missing clones are a known gap in these copies; in checked studies unresolved V genes cover under half, and the rest lacks a known reason. The D gene and trimming were derived from the DNA, and the V and J assignments and clone size from that table. The table for this sample lists some 34,000 clones; roughly 80% of them were counted only once. Approximately 3% of the sample belongs to the ten largest clones.

Sequencing used unsorted PBMCs, obtained 1.9 years after starting antiretroviral therapy. The chain is encoded by TRBV6-6 joined to TRBJ2-5; the D gene assignment is perhaps TRBD1 or TRBD2, with each matching 5 bases. The clonotype was recovered from a man between 18 and 35 years old with HIV. This receptor has the CDR3 CASSYSGVGEETQYF. The nucleotide sequence reads TGTGCCAGCAGTTACTCGGGCGTGGGGGAAGAGACCCAGTACTTC.